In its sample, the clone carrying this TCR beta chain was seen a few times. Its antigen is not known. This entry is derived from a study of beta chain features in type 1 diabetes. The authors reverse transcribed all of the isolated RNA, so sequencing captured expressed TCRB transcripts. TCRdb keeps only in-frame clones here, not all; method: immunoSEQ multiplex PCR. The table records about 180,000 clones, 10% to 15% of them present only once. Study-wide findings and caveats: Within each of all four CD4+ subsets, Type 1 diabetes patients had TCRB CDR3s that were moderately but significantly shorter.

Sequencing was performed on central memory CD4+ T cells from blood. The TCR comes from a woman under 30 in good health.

Here the CDR3 DNA reads TGTGCCAGCAGCTTAAGCGGCACGGCAACCGCAACCGGGACAGCTCAGTTCTTC. Encoded protein: CASSLSGTATATGTAQFF. The J gene is TRBJ2-1, the V gene TRBV7-6, with 7 nucleotides matching TRBD1. There are 18 residues in the CDR3. CDR1 and CDR2 from the germline V gene are SGHVS and FNYEAQ. Trimming removed 2 bases from V and 13 bases from J; junction bases left unmatched: 23.